This record looks at one T cell receptor beta chain sequence and its context. This sample was included in a study of blood T cell repertoires in COVID-19. CDR3 length equals 13 residues. Germline V lookup: CDR1 KGHSH, CDR2 LQKENI. V dropped 3 bases and J dropped 7; count of bases not matched to a gene: 5. Method: immunoSEQ multiplex PCR; TCRdb's copy keeps in-frame clones and lacks some. The sample includes about 130,000 clones, around 81% of them seen just once. The sample taken for sequencing was peripheral blood. V gene TRBV18 combines with J gene TRBJ1-2; the match to TRBD1 covers 7 bases. The clonotype was recovered from a young man with COVID-19, enrolled during active disease. The chain's CDR3 is CASSPGRGLGYTF. In DNA form, the CDR3 reads TGTGCCAGCTCACCGGGTAGGGGGCTTGGCTACACCTTC.